Sequencing of this T cell receptor (beta chain) was carried out in a study of T cells in Graves' hyperthyroidism and ophthalmopathy. Across the whole study: Sampling of peripheral blood happened at initial diagnosis, prior to any treatment.

Uncontrolled infection, other autoimmune disease, pregnancy or lactation led to exclusion. Each diagnosis drew on symptoms, thyroxine, TRAb, thyroid ultrasound and orbital computed tomography findings. This clonotype was picked up many times. The target antigen is unknown. V shed 4 bases, J shed 7 bases, and the junction held 10 bases outside the gene matches. The CDR3 spans 15 residues. Germline V CDR1 and CDR2: DFQATT, SNEGSKA (reference sequence). Amplification of TCR beta CDR3 regions used RNA as the template. First-round RT-PCR of the TCR CDR3 relied on the HTBI primer set. TCRdb reprocessed the multiplex PCR reads via MiXCR and lists one record per CDR3 protein. This sample has around 340,000 distinct CDR3 sequences, with approximately 17% found just once. General study results and limits: Expanded thyroid clonotypes (above 0.001) were mostly also found in blood.

The material sequenced was blood. This sequence was found in a man aged 30-40 years with Graves' hyperthyroidism. The chain carries TRBV20-1 and TRBJ2-1; 10 bases agree with TRBD1. The CDR3 loop is CSAMGVRDRGNEQFF. CDR3 nucleotides: TGCAGTGCTATGGGCGTCCGGGACAGGGGTAATGAGCAGTTCTTC.